The 18 T cell receptor beta chains presented below share a single source sample, sequenced in a study of cytomegalovirus exposure and HLA in healthy donors (dated by TCRdb to about 2017). Preparation of the library involved the immunoSEQ multiplex PCR assay. For the multiplex PCR, a mixture combining 60 forward primers for TCR Vbeta segments and 13 reverse primers for TCR Jbeta segments was used. Not all clones reach the TCRdb copy of this immuneACCESS table, which keeps in-frame sequences only. Checked studies attribute under half of the gap to unresolved V genes and leave the rest unexplained. Counted in this sample were about 93,000 clones; about four fifths of them appeared once. The biggest ten clones account for 7.3% of the sample. What was sequenced was PBMCs. All receptors derive from a man younger than 40 in good health and CMV-seronegative.

V and J are TRBV11-3 and TRBJ1-1; the D gene is possibly TRBD1 (5 bases). Per germline, CDR1 SGHNT and CDR2 YENEEA. The CDR3 consists of 13 residues. V was clipped by 5 bases and J by 3 bases, with 10 bases between them. CDR3 sequence reads: CASSQTDYTEAFF. The CDR3 DNA reads TGTGCCAGCAGCCAGACAGATTACACTGAAGCTTTCTTT.

The rearrangement uses TRBV9 and TRBJ2-1; TRBD2 aligns across 12 bases. J was trimmed by 5 bases and V by 3 bases; bases with no gene match: 6. The CDR3 consists of 16 residues. The germline V gene encodes CDR1 SGDLS and CDR2 YYNGEE. CDR3 DNA: TGTGCCAGCAGCGCCCTAGCGGGGGGGCCCCACAATGAGCAGTTCTTC. It translates to CASSALAGGPHNEQFF. Complete variable domain (other parts from reference TRBV9 and TRBJ2-1): DSGVTQTPKHLITATGQRVTLRCSPRSGDLSVYWYQQSLDQGLQFLIQYYNGEERAKGNILERFSAQQFPDLHSELNLSSLELGDSALYFCASSALAGGPHNEQFFGPGTRLTVL.

This rearrangement joins TRBV4-3 to TRBJ2-1; D perhaps matches TRBD2 (6 bases). The germline V gene has CDR1 LGHNA and CDR2 YSLEER. Trimming left V 1 base short and J 4 bases short, with 14 bases between. The CDR3 totals 16 residues. CDR3 residues: CASSQGLTGDYNEQFF. CDR3 nucleotides: TGCGCCAGCAGCCAAGGCTTAACGGGGGATTACAATGAGCAGTTCTTC.

This chain links TRBV7-8 with TRBJ2-2; TRBD2 matches 8 bases. V lost 2 bases, J lost 5 bases, and 4 bases stayed unmatched. The CDR3 is 15 residues long. The germline V gene has CDR1 SGHVS and CDR2 FQNEAQ. The CDR3 spells CASSLIAGITGELFF. The CDR3 nucleotides read TGTGCCAGCAGCTTAATAGCGGGAATTACCGGGGAGCTGTTTTTT.

The chain recombines TRBV29-1 with TRBJ2-4, with 11 bases fitting TRBD1. Trimming took 1 base from V and 7 from J; bases not matched to a gene: 0. This CDR3 comprises 13 residues. Germline loops: CDR1 SQVTM, CDR2 ANQGSEA. The CDR3 reads CSVEGDRGNIQYF. Here the CDR3 DNA reads TGCAGCGTTGAAGGGGACAGGGGGAACATTCAGTACTTC.

The gene calls are TRBV7-2 and TRBJ2-7; 9 nucleotides agree with TRBD1. The CDR3 has 15 amino acids. CDR1 and CDR2 (germline): SGHTA, FQGNSA. The V segment lost 3 bases and the J segment 1 base; nucleotides outside the gene matches: 4. The CDR3 is CASSFPGQGSYEQYF. The CDR3 DNA follows: TGTGCCAGCAGCTTTCCCGGACAGGGGTCCTACGAGCAGTACTTC.

This clone was recorded only once. This rearrangement joins TRBV7-9 to TRBJ1-2; no definite D call. The germline gives CDR1 SEHNR, CDR2 FQNEAQ (reference sequence). V gave up 5 bases and J gave up 8 bases, with 15 bases separating them. This CDR3 has 13 residues. This CDR3 is CASSEAVLRGYTF. DNA of the CDR3: TGTGCCAGCAGCGAAGCAGTCCTGCGGGGCTACACCTTC.

CDR3 DNA sequence: TGCGCCAGCAGCCTGCGGGAGTCGGGACACCGTTCCTACGAGCAGTACTTC. This sequence encodes CASSLRESGHRSYEQYF. V and J are TRBV4-1 and TRBJ2-7; weak D call: TRBD2 (7 bases). The CDR3 covers 17 residues. The V end lost 4 bases, the J end lost 1 base, and 20 bases lay between the germline ends. Germline assignment: CDR1 MGHRA and CDR2 YSYEKL.

The chain is built from TRBV2 and TRBJ1-2; D uncertain. The germline V gene encodes CDR1 SNHLY and CDR2 FYNNEI. Deletions cut 6 bases from V and 2 bases from J, with 22 bases between. CDR3 length: 17 amino acids. The CDR3 DNA reads as TGTGCCAGCAGGCCCGAGCGGAAACGGGAAGGGAACTATGGCTACACCTTC. Amino acid sequence: CASRPERKREGNYGYTF. The full variable domain, with the rest looked up from reference TRBV2 and TRBJ1-2, is EPEVTQTPSHQVTQMGQEVILRCVPISNHLYFYWYRQILGQKVEFLVSFYNNEISEKSEIFDDQFSVERPDGSNFTLKIRSTKLEDSAMYFCASRPERKREGNYGYTFGSGTRLTVV.

The chain employs TRBV5-6 and TRBJ2-5, with TRBD1 matching 10 bases. Germline assignment: CDR1 SGHDT and CDR2 YYEEEE. The CDR3 has 17 residues. V shed 5 bases and J 2 bases; nucleotides not matched to a gene: 12. The CDR3 sequence: CASRDARQGALQETQYF. The CDR3 region has the DNA TGTGCCAGCAGAGATGCACGACAGGGGGCGCTACAAGAGACCCAGTACTTC.

The chain uses TRBV21-1 and TRBJ2-1; the table calls TRBD1, which could not be checked here. TRBV21-1 represents a pseudogene. This CDR3 is built from 14 residues. The CDR3 sequence: CASIKGQNYNEQFF. CDR3 bases: TGTGCCAGCATTAAGGGACAGAACTACAATGAGCAGTTCTTC.

This clone was picked up one time. The chain recombines TRBV10-3 with TRBJ1-3, with TRBD1 identical over 10 bases. CDR1 is ENHRY, CDR2 SYGVKD, per germline. Trimming removed 7 bases from V and 2 bases from J; junction bases left unmatched: 14. The CDR3 has 18 residues. The chain's CDR3 is CAIKNTDRGLEAGNTIYF. The CDR3 DNA sequence: TGTGCCATCAAGAACACTGACAGGGGGCTTGAGGCTGGAAACACCATATATTTT.

The gene calls are TRBV2 and TRBJ2-1; 10 bases map to TRBD1. The trim removed 2 bases at V and 1 base at J, leaving 8 bases unmatched. Germline CDR1 is SNHLY and CDR2 is FYNNEI. This CDR3 contains 18 residues. CDR3 DNA sequence: TGTGCCAGCAGTGAACTGTACCGGACAGGGGGGTCCTACAATGAGCAGTTCTTC. It yields the protein CASSELYRTGGSYNEQFF. Filled out from reference TRBV2 and TRBJ2-1, the complete variable domain reads EPEVTQTPSHQVTQMGQEVILRCVPISNHLYFYWYRQILGQKVEFLVSFYNNEISEKSEIFDDQFSVERPDGSNFTLKIRSTKLEDSAMYFCASSELYRTGGSYNEQFFGPGTRLTVL.

This sequence joins TRBV13 and TRBJ1-1; TRBD1 matches 9 bases. CDR1 is PRHDT, CDR2 FYEKMQ, per germline (reference sequence). J gave up 0 bases and V 4 bases, and 3 bases lay outside the gene matches. This CDR3 is 15 amino acids long. CDR3 residues: CASSSGQGMNTEAFF. The CDR3, as DNA: TGTGCCAGCAGCTCCGGACAGGGGATGAACACTGAAGCTTTCTTT.

V is TRBV11-2 and J is TRBJ2-1; TRBD2 aligns across 11 bases. Germline values: CDR1 SGHAT, CDR2 FQNNGV. After removal of 1 base from V and 7 bases from J, the junction contained 6 bases not matched to a gene. This CDR3 has 16 residues. Here the CDR3 reads CASSLVVGTSGNEQFF. The CDR3 region has the DNA TGTGCCAGCAGCTTAGTAGTAGGGACTAGCGGAAATGAGCAGTTCTTC.

The gene calls are TRBV4-3 and TRBJ2-6; 8 bases map to TRBD2. Germline V gene lookup returns CDR1 LGHNA and CDR2 YSLEER. This CDR3 has 13 amino acids. After removal of 0 bases from V and 11 bases from J, the junction contained 0 bases not matched to a gene. CDR3: CASSQDSGDVLTF. The CDR3 DNA reads TGCGCCAGCAGCCAAGATAGCGGGGACGTCCTGACTTTC.

This rearrangement joins TRBV29-1 to TRBJ1-2, with 8 bases identical to TRBD1. J was trimmed by 5 bases and V by 6 bases; bases with no gene match: 8. CDR3 length: 13 residues. Germline V gene lookup returns CDR1 SQVTM and CDR2 ANQGSEA. The CDR3 protein is CSVAPGQEYGYTF. DNA for the CDR3: TGCAGCGTGGCCCCGGGACAGGAGTATGGCTACACCTTC.

The chain joins TRBV5-1 to TRBJ2-7; 7 bases map to TRBD2. The CDR3 is 14 amino acids. The junction had 6 bases not matched to a gene; V was cut back by 2 bases and J by 4 bases. The V gene's germline CDR1 is SGHRS and CDR2 YFSETQ. The CDR3 DNA sequence: TGCGCCAGCAGCTTAAGGGCGGGGGAGTACGAGCAGTACTTC. Translating it yields CASSLRAGEYEQYF.